The present T cell receptor beta chain was sequenced within a study of T cells in tuberculosis. Each donor contributed 90,000 to 100,000 T cells on average, unsorted. TCRdb's table, derived via immunoSEQ multiplex PCR, lists solely in-frame clones and lacks some. Among about 25,000 clones listed, 85% to 95% were seen once. Points on this clone: Its antigen is currently unknown.

The V gene lost 6 bases and the J gene lost 2 bases, with 19 bases spanning the gap. This CDR3 region has 17 residues. Germline V lookup: CDR1 MGHDK, CDR2 SYGVNS. Study-wide results and limits: Active tuberculosis TCR-alpha repertoires lay closer to GMM-specific TCRs than IGRA-negative controls, suggesting clonal expansion.

This receptor was identified in a donor between 10 and 29 years old with latent tuberculosis or without tuberculosis infection. Some clones in this sample may be carry-over from other donors' samples. Sample: PBMCs. This rearrangement joins TRBV25-1 to TRBJ2-2; tentative D call: TRBD2 (6 bases). The CDR3 loop reads CASRAPGVGSNTGELFF. The CDR3 nucleotides read TGTGCCAGCAGGGCACCGGGGGTCGGATCAAACACCGGGGAGCTGTTTTTT. Drawing the rest from reference TRBV25-1 and TRBJ2-2, the complete variable domain is EADIYQTPRYLVIGTGKKITLECSQTMGHDKMYWYQQDPGMELHLIHYSYGVNSTEKGDLSSESTVSRIRTEHFPLTLESARPSHTSQYLCASRAPGVGSNTGELFFGEGSRLTVL.